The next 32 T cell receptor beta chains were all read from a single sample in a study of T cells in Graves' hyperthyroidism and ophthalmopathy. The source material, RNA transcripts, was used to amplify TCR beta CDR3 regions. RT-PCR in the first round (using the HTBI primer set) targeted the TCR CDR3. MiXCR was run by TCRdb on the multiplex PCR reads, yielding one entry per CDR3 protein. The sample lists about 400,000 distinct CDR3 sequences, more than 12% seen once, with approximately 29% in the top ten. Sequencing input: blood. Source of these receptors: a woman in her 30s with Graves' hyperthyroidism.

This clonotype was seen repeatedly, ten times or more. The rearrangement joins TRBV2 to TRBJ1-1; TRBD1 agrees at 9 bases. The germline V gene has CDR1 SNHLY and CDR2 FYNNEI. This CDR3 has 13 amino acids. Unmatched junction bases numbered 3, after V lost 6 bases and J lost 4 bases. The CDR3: CASRGTGPTEAFF. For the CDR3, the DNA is TGTGCCAGCAGAGGGACAGGGCCCACTGAAGCTTTCTTT. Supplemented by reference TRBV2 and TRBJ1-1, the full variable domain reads EPEVTQTPSHQVTQMGQEVILRCVPISNHLYFYWYRQILGQKVEFLVSFYNNEISEKSEIFDDQFSVERPDGSNFTLKIRSTKLEDSAMYFCASRGTGPTEAFFGQGTRLTVV.

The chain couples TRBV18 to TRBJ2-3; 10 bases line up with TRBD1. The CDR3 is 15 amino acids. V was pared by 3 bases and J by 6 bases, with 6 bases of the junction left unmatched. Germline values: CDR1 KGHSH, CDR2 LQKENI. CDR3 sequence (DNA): TGTGCCAGCTCACCTCCGGGACAGGGGTTGGATACGCAGTATTTT. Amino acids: CASSPPGQGLDTQYF.

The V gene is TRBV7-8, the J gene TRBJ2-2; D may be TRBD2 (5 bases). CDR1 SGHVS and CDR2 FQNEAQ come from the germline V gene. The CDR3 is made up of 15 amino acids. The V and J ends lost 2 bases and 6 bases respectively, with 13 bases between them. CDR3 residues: CASSLSAGASGELFF. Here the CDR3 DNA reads TGTGCCAGCAGCTTATCGGCGGGCGCGTCCGGGGAGCTGTTTTTT.

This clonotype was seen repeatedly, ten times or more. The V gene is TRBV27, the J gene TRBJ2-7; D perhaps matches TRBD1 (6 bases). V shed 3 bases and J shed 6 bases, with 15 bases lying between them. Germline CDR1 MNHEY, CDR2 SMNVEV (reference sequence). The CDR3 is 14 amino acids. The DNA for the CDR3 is TGTGCCAGCAGTTTGATGGCAGGGGCCGGCGAGCAGTACTTC. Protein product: CASSLMAGAGEQYF.

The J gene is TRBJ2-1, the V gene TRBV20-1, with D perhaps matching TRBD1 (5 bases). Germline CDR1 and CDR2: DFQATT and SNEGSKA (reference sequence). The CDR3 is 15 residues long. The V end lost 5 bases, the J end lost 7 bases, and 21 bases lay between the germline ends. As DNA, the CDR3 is TGCAGTGCTTCGCCCGCGGCAGGGTTCCTAAATGAGCAGTTCTTC. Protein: CSASPAAGFLNEQFF.

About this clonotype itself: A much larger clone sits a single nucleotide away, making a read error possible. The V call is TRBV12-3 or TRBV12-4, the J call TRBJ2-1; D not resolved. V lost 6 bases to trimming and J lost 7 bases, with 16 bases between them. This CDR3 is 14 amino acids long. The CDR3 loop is CASSPRVGMNEQFF. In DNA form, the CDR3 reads TGTGCCAGCAGCCCTAGGGTGGGAATGAATGAGCAGTTCTTC.

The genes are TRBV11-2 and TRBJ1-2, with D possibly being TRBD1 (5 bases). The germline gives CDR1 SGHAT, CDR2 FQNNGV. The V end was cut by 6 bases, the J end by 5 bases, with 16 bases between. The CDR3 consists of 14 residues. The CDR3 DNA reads TGTGCCAGCAGGCAGGACACCGGGGGATATGGCTACACCTTC. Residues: CASRQDTGGYGYTF.

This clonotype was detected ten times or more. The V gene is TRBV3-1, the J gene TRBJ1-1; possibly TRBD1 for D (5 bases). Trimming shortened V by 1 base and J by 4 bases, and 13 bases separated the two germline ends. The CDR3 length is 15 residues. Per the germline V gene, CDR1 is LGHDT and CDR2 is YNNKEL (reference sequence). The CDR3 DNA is TGTGCCAGCAGCCAAGCCAGGGTTCGTGGCACTGAAGCTTTCTTT. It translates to CASSQARVRGTEAFF.

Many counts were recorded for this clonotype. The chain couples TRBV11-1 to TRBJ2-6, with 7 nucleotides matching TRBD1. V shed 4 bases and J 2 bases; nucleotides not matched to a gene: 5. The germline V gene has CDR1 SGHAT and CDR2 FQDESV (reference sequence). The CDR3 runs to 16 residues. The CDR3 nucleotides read TGTGCCAGCAGCTCGTACAGGGGCCCTGGGGCCAACGTCCTGACTTTC. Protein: CASSSYRGPGANVLTF.

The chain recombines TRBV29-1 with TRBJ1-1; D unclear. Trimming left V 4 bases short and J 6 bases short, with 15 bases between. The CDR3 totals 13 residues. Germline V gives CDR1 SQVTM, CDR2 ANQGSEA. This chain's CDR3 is CSVGRSGPPEAFF. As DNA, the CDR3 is TGCAGCGTTGGAAGGAGCGGACCACCTGAAGCTTTCTTT.

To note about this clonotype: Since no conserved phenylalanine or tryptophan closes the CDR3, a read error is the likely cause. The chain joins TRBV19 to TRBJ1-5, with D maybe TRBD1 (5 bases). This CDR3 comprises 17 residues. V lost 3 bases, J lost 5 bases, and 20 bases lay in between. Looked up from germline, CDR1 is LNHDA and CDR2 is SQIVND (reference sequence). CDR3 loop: CASSMRAPGLADQPQHL. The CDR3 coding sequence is TGTGCCAGTAGTATGAGAGCCCCGGGACTCGCGGATCAGCCCCAGCATCTT.

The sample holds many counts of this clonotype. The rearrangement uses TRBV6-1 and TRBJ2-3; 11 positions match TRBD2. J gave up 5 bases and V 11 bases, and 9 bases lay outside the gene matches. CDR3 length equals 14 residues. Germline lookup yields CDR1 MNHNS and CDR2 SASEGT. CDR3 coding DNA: TGTGCCGGGGTAGCGGGAGGGCCAGGAGATACGCAGTATTTT. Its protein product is CAGVAGGPGDTQYF.

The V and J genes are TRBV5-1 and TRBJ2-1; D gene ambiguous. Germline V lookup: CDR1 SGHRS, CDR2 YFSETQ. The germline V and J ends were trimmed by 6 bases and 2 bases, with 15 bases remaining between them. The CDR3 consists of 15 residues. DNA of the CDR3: TGCGCCAGCACATCCCCCTGGTCGGCCTACAATGAGCAGTTCTTC. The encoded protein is CASTSPWSAYNEQFF.

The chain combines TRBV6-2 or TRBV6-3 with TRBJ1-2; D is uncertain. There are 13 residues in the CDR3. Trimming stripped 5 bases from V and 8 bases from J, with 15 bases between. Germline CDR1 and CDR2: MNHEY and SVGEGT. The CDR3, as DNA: TGTGCCAGCAGTCTCCTCGGAGTGGGGGGCTACACCTTC. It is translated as CASSLLGVGGYTF.

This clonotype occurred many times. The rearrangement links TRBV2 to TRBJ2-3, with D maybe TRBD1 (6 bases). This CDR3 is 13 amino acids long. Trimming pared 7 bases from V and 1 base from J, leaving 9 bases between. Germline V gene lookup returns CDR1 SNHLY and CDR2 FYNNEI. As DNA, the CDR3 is TGTGCCAGCAAACAGGGCCGCACAGATACGCAGTATTTT. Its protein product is CASKQGRTDTQYF.

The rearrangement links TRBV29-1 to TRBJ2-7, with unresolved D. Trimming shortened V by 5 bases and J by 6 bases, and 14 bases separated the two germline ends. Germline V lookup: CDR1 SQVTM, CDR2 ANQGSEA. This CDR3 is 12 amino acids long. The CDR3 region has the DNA TGCAGCGTTAAGAGAACGGATGTCGAGCAGTACTTC. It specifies CSVKRTDVEQYF.

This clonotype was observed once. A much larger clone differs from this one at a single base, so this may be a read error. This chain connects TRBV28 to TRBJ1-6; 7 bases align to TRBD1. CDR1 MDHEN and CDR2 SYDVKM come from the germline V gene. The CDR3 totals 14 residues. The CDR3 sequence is CASRGQFNNSSLHF. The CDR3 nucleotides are TGTGCCAGCAGGGGACAGTTTAATAATTCATCCCTCCACTTT.

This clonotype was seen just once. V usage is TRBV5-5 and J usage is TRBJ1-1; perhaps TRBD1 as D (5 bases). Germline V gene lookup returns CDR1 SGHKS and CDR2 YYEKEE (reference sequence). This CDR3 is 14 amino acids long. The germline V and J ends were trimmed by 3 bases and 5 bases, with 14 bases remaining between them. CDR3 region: CASSSDPWGTEAFF. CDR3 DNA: TGTGCCAGCAGCTCGGACCCCTGGGGGACTGAAGCTTTCTTT. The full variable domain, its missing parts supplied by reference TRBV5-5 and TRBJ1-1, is DAGVTQSPTHLIKTRGQQVTLRCSPISGHKSVSWYQQVLGQGPQFIFQYYEKEERGRGNFPDRFSARQFPNYSSELNVNALLLGDSALYLCASSSDPWGTEAFFGQGTRLTVV.

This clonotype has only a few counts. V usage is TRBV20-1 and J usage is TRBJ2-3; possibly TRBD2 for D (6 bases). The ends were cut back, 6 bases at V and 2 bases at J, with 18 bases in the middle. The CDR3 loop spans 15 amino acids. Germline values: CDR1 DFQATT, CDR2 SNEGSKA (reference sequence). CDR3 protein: CSASLISGVTDTQYF. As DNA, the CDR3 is TGCAGTGCGAGTCTCATTAGCGGCGTCACAGATACGCAGTATTTT.

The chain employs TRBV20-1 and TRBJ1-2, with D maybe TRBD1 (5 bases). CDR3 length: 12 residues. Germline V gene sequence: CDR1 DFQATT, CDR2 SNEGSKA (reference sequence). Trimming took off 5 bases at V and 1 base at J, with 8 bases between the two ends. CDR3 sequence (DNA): TGCAGTGCTTCGACAGATAACTATGGCTACACCTTC. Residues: CSASTDNYGYTF.

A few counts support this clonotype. The CDR3 DNA reads as TGTGCCAGTGCAGGGGGGGGCAGGGGACCGCGGTCCTCTGGGGCCAACGTCCTGACTTTC. Protein product: CASAGGGRGPRSSGANVLTF. The J gene is TRBJ2-6, the V gene TRBV11-2; perhaps D is TRBD1 or TRBD2 (7 bases each). This CDR3 comprises 20 residues. Per germline, CDR1 SGHAT and CDR2 FQNNGV. Trimming removed 9 bases from V and 0 bases from J, with 27 bases in between.

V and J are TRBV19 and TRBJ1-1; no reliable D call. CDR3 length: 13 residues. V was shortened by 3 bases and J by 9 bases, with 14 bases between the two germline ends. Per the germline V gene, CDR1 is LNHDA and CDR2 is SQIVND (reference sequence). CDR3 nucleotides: TGTGCCAGTAGTATCCCGACGGGGATTAAAGCTTTCTTT. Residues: CASSIPTGIKAFF.

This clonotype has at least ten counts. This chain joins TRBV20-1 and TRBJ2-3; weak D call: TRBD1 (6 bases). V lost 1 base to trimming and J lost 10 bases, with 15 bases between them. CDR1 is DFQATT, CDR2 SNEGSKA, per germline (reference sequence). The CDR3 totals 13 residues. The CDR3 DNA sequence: TGCAGTGCTAGAGTGGTGGTGACAGGTGCGCAGTATTTT. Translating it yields CSARVVVTGAQYF.

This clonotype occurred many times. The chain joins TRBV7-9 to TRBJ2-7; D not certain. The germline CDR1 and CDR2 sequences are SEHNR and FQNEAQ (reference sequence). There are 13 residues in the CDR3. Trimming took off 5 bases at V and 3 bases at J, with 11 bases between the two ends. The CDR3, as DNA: TGTGCCAGCAGCCAGGCCGGAAGCTACGAGCAGTACTTC. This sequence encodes CASSQAGSYEQYF.

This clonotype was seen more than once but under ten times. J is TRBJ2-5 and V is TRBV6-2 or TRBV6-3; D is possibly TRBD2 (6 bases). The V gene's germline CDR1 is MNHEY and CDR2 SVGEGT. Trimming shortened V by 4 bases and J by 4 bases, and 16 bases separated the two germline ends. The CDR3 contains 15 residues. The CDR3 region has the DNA TGTGCCAGCAGTTCTGGAGGGGCTGGGGGAGAGACCCAGTACTTC. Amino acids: CASSSGGAGGETQYF.

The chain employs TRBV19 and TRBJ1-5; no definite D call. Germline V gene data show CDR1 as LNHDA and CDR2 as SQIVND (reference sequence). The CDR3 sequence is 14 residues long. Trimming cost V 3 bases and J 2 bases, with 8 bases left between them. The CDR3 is CASSIYRGNQPQHF. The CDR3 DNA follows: TGTGCCAGTAGTATCTATAGGGGCAATCAGCCCCAGCATTTT.

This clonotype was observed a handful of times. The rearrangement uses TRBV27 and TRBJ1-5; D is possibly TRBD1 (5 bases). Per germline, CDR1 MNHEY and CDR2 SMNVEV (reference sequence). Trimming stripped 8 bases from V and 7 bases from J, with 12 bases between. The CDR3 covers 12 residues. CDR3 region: CASGTEGQPQHF. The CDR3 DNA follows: TGTGCCAGCGGGACCGAGGGACAGCCCCAGCATTTT.

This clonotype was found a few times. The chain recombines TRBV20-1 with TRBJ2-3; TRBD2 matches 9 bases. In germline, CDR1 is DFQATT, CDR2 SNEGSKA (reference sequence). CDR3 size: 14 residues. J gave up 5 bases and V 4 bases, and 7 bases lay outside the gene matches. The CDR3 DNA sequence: TGCAGTGCTACCATCGGAGCGGGAGGAGATACGCAGTATTTT. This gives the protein CSATIGAGGDTQYF.

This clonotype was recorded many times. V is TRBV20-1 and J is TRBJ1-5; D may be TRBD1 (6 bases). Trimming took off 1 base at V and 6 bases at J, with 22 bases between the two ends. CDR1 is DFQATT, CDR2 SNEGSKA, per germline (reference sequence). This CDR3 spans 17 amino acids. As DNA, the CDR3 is TGCAGTGCTAGAGTATCTTGGGACACACGAGGCGGTCAGCCCCAGCATTTT. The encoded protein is CSARVSWDTRGGQPQHF.

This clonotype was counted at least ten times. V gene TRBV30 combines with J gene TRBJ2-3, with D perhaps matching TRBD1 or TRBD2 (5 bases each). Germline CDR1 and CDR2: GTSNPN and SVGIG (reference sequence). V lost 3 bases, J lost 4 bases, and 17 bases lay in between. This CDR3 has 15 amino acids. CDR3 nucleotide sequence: TGTGCCTGGAGCCCGCTCGGGGCAGGGTCAGATACGCAGTATTTT. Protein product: CAWSPLGAGSDTQYF.

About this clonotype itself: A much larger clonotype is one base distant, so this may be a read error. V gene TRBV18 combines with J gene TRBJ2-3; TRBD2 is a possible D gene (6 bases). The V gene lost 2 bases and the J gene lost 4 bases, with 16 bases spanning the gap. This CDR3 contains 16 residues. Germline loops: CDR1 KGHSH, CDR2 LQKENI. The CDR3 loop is CASSPTSSVIADTQYF. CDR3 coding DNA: TGTGCCAGCTCACCAACATCTAGCGTCATAGCAGATACGCAGTATTTT.

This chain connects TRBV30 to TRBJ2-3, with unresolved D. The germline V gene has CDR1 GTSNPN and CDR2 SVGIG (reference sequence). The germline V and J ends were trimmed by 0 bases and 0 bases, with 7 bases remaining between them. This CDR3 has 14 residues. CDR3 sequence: CAWSVLLSTDTQYF. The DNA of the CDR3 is TGTGCCTGGAGTGTACTTCTGAGCACAGATACGCAGTATTTT.